A selection of T cell receptor beta chains follows, all from one sample in a study of T cell responses to AZD1222 COVID-19 vaccine. Using immunoSEQ multiplex PCR, the repertoire was profiled, and TCRdb retains in-frame clones only, with some absent. The table lists about 120,000 clones, 80% to 90% of them singletons, with roughly 2.4% in the top ten. The sample in question was peripheral blood, obtained on day 0 of AZD1222 vaccination. The receptor source for this set is an adult in good health. Each CDR3 is given with its conserved first and last residue. Each record gives: V gene, J gene, clone size, D gene, CDR3 protein, CDR3 DNA. D genes are given only for firm matches. Expanded clones are given a class, and other clones once, few, many or no size at all.

>TRBV4-2|TRBJ2-7|.|.
CASSQAVSAPYEQYF
TGTGCCAGCAGCCAAGCAGTGTCCGCCCCCTACGAGCAGTACTTC
>TRBV18|TRBJ1-5|.|TRBD1
CASSREGQGTEQPQHF
TGTGCCAGCTCCCGCGAGGGACAGGGGACGGAACAGCCCCAGCATTTT
>TRBV24-1|TRBJ2-7|.|.
CATSPRTDRGEQYF
TGTGCCACCAGTCCTCGAACGGACCGAGGGGAGCAGTACTTC
>TRBV5-8|TRBJ1-3|.|.
CASSLVVISVISGNTIYF
TGTGCCAGCAGCTTGGTTGTGATTTCGGTGATCTCTGGAAACACCATATATTTT
>TRBV3-1/TRBV3-2|TRBJ2-1|.|.
CASSQETMGYNEQFF
TGTGCCAGCAGCCAAGAGACTATGGGGTACAATGAGCAGTTCTTC
>TRBV28|TRBJ2-5|.|TRBD2
CASSLTSRWETQYF
TGTGCCAGCAGTTTGACTAGCAGGTGGGAGACCCAGTACTTC
>TRBV15|TRBJ1-5|.|.
CATSNRAYNQPQHF
TGTGCCACCAGCAACCGCGCCTACAATCAGCCCCAGCATTTT
>TRBV2|TRBJ1-5|few|TRBD1
CASSRQGKSSGFNQPQHF
TGTGCCAGCAGTAGACAGGGGAAGTCATCGGGTTTCAATCAGCCCCAGCATTTT
>TRBV6-4|TRBJ1-5|.|TRBD1
CASSPSPGQGNQPQHF
TGTGCCAGCAGCCCTTCTCCGGGACAGGGAAATCAGCCCCAGCATTTT
>TRBV15|TRBJ2-7|.|TRBD1
CATSRARDRSYEQYF
TGTGCCACCAGCAGGGCTAGGGACAGATCCTACGAGCAGTACTTC
>TRBV7-8|TRBJ1-4|.|.
CASSLAQRGEKEKLFF
TGTGCCAGCAGCTTAGCGCAGAGGGGGGAGAAAGAAAAACTGTTTTTT
>TRBV15|TRBJ1-2|.|TRBD1
CATSSRQGGNYGYTF
TGTGCCACCAGCAGTAGACAGGGTGGCAACTATGGCTACACCTTC
>TRBV18|TRBJ1-1|.|.
CASYPRENMNTEAFF
TGTGCCAGCTACCCCAGGGAAAATATGAACACTGAAGCTTTCTTT
>TRBV19|TRBJ2-3|.|.
CATGLDTQYF
TGTGCCACGGGATTGGATACGCAGTATTTT
>TRBV5-8|TRBJ2-1|.|.
CASSQGGVFYNEQFF
TGTGCCAGCAGCCAGGGGGGAGTTTTCTACAATGAGCAGTTCTTC
>TRBV6-4|TRBJ1-6|.|TRBD1
CASRLGQGARNSPLHF
TGTGCCAGCAGATTGGGACAGGGGGCTCGGAATTCACCCCTCCACTTT
>TRBV27|TRBJ2-7|.|TRBD2
CASSIEAGAHYEQYF
TGTGCCAGCAGCATCGAAGCGGGGGCCCACTACGAGCAGTACTTC
>TRBV3-1/TRBV3-2|TRBJ2-2|.|.
CASSQESVAVNTGELFF
TGTGCCAGCAGCCAAGAAAGTGTAGCGGTGAACACCGGGGAGCTGTTTTTT